The 25 T cell receptor beta chains in this list originate from one sample, sequenced in a study of blood T cell repertoires in COVID-19. Libraries were prepared by immunoSEQ multiplex PCR; TCRdb keeps only in-frame clonotypes and omits some of them. The table records approximately 97,000 clones, more than 90% of them present only once. Sequencing was carried out using peripheral blood. These TCRs come from a man aged 18 to 29 with acute or convalescent COVID-19.

The rearrangement joins TRBV14 to TRBJ2-7, with D uncertain. CDR1 is SGHDN, CDR2 FVKESK, per germline. This CDR3 comprises 13 residues. The ends were cut back, 0 bases at V and 7 bases at J, with 10 bases in the middle. The CDR3 coding sequence is TGTGCCAGCAGCCAAGAGCGGTTGTGGGAGCAGTACTTC. Its protein product is CASSQERLWEQYF.

The genes are TRBV6-5 and TRBJ2-3; 7 bases agree with TRBD2. V was clipped by 2 bases and J by 0 bases; unmatched bases: 2. CDR1 and CDR2 (germline): MNHEY, SVGAGI. The CDR3 runs 15 residues. DNA of the CDR3: TGTGCCAGCAGTTACGGCGGGAGAAGCACAGATACGCAGTATTTT. As protein: CASSYGGRSTDTQYF.

V usage is TRBV11-2 and J usage is TRBJ2-2; 7 nucleotides align to TRBD1. The CDR3 is 15 residues long. CDR1 and CDR2 (germline): SGHAT, FQNNGV. V trimming: 1 base; J trimming: 2 bases; junction bases outside the gene matches: 1. CDR3 sequence (DNA): TGTGCCAGCAGCTTAGCAGGGGGTAACACCGGGGAGCTGTTTTTT. This codes for CASSLAGGNTGELFF.

The rearrangement uses TRBV11-2 and TRBJ1-2, with D possibly being TRBD1 (6 bases). Germline values: CDR1 SGHAT, CDR2 FQNNGV. This CDR3 has 15 residues. With 2 bases removed from V and 2 bases from J, the gap between germline ends came to 12 bases. This CDR3 reads CASSLNARGNYGYTF. CDR3 DNA sequence: TGTGCCAGCAGCTTAAACGCCAGGGGAAACTATGGCTACACCTTC.

Comment on this clone: This CDR3 is also generated by other DNA sequences in the sample. The rearrangement uses TRBV27 and TRBJ1-5; no reliable D call. The germline gives CDR1 MNHEY, CDR2 SMNVEV (reference sequence). V gave up 6 bases and J gave up 2 bases, with 11 bases separating them. The CDR3 extends over 14 amino acids. The CDR3 DNA reads as TGTGCCAGCAGCCGGCGAAGCGGCAATCAGCCCCAGCATTTT. It translates to CASSRRSGNQPQHF.

This clone appeared a few times. One end of the junction is discordant with germline, which a read error may explain. The DNA for the CDR3 is TGTGCCAGCAGTGACTCGGGGGCGTGGGACTATGGCTACACCTTC. It yields the protein CASSDSGAWDYGYTF. The chain joins TRBV6-5 to TRBJ1-2; D perhaps matches TRBD1 (6 bases). The CDR3 has 15 residues. Germline CDR1 MNHEY, CDR2 SVGAGI.

In its sample, this clone was seen once. The V gene is TRBV7-4, the J gene TRBJ1-4, with a weak D call TRBD1 (6 bases). The CDR3 sequence is 15 residues long. V was trimmed by 5 bases and J by 2 bases, leaving 12 bases between them. The germline V gene has CDR1 SGHVT and CDR2 SQSDAQ. CDR3 sequence reads: CASSLNRATNEKLFF. CDR3 sequence (DNA): TGTGCCAGCAGCCTCAACAGGGCTACTAATGAAAAACTGTTTTTT.

V and J are TRBV6-5 and TRBJ1-5; 7 bases match TRBD1. V trimming: 10 bases; J trimming: 0 bases; junction bases outside the gene matches: 9. Germline lookup yields CDR1 MNHEY and CDR2 SVGAGI. CDR3 length equals 15 residues. The CDR3 sequence: CATARRQGSNQPQHF. The CDR3 DNA follows: TGTGCCACCGCCCGTCGACAGGGTAGCAATCAGCCCCAGCATTTT.

CDR3 amino acids: CASSPRDTIYF. The CDR3 region has the DNA TGTGCCAGCAGTCCGCGGGACACCATATATTTT. This chain uses TRBV12-3 or TRBV12-4 with TRBJ1-3; D ambiguous. This CDR3 is 11 amino acids long. The V gene lost 5 bases and the J gene lost 8 bases, with 7 bases spanning the gap.

The gene calls are TRBV3-1 (or the pseudogene TRBV3-2) and TRBJ2-3; a weak D match, TRBD1 (6 bases). The V gene lost 4 bases and the J gene lost 1 base, with 12 bases spanning the gap. The CDR3 has 15 residues. Per germline, CDR1 LGHDT and CDR2 YNNKEL (reference sequence). CDR3 residues: CASSLRDMGTDTQYF. The CDR3 DNA is TGTGCCAGCAGCCTCCGGGACATGGGCACAGATACGCAGTATTTT.

The chain joins TRBV30 to TRBJ1-5; the match to TRBD1 covers 8 bases. The germline V gene has CDR1 GTSNPN and CDR2 SVGIG (reference sequence). V shed 4 bases and J 6 bases; nucleotides not matched to a gene: 8. CDR3 length equals 14 residues. The CDR3 nucleotides are TGTGCCTGGACCATAGGACAGGGAAGTCAGCCCCAGCATTTT. Translated, it gives CAWTIGQGSQPQHF.

The table lists this clone with a few counts. The rearrangement uses TRBV3-1 (or the pseudogene TRBV3-2) and TRBJ2-5, with TRBD2 matching 14 bases. The germline V gene has CDR1 LGHDT and CDR2 YNNKEL (reference sequence). Losses at the gene ends were 5 bases for V and 3 bases for J; bases not matched to a gene: 5. This CDR3 has 16 residues. The CDR3 loop reads CASSKGLAGVKETQYF. CDR3 nucleotide sequence: TGTGCCAGCAGCAAGGGACTAGCGGGGGTGAAAGAGACCCAGTACTTC.

The V call is TRBV27, the J call TRBJ2-7; 8 bases line up with TRBD1. CDR3 length: 16 amino acids. V lost 1 base, J lost 0 bases, and 5 bases stayed unmatched. CDR1 is MNHEY and CDR2 is SMNVEV in the germline V gene (reference sequence). This CDR3 is CASSLYGDRSSYEQYF. In DNA, the CDR3 is TGTGCCAGCAGTTTATATGGGGACAGGAGCTCCTACGAGCAGTACTTC.

CDR3 region: CASSVDSDQPQHF. In DNA, the CDR3 is TGCGCCAGCAGCGTAGACAGCGATCAGCCCCAGCATTTT. The chain has TRBV5-1 and TRBJ1-5; TRBD1 is a possible D gene (5 bases). In germline, CDR1 is SGHRS, CDR2 YFSETQ. V was shortened by 4 bases and J by 5 bases, with 10 bases between the two germline ends. The CDR3 totals 13 residues.

V is TRBV7-8 and J is TRBJ2-1; TRBD1 is a possible D gene (5 bases). The germline V gene has CDR1 SGHVS and CDR2 FQNEAQ. V was cut by 4 bases and J by 2 bases, with 12 bases left in between. This CDR3 contains 15 residues. The CDR3 spells CASSSTVTTYNEQFF. The CDR3 DNA reads TGTGCCAGCAGCTCGACAGTGACAACCTACAATGAGCAGTTCTTC.

This rearrangement joins TRBV5-6 to TRBJ1-6, with no clear D. Per germline, CDR1 SGHDT and CDR2 YYEEEE. With 1 base removed from V and 9 bases from J, the gap between germline ends came to 8 bases. This CDR3 contains 13 residues. The CDR3, as DNA: TGTGCCAGCAGCTTGTCGCGGAGTTCACCCCTCCACTTT. Translating gives CASSLSRSSPLHF.

This clone was counted once. The chain recombines TRBV30 with TRBJ2-7; TRBD1 might be the D (7 bases). This CDR3 is built from 13 residues. The germline V gene has CDR1 GTSNPN and CDR2 SVGIG (reference sequence). V was cut by 2 bases and J by 4 bases, with 12 bases left in between. CDR3 amino acids: CAWSSGGSYEQYF. The CDR3 DNA is TGTGCCTGGAGTTCAGGGGGGAGTTACGAGCAGTACTTC.

The chain recombines TRBV7-2 with TRBJ1-5; 7 bases are a match to TRBD1. V was clipped by 4 bases and J by 3 bases; unmatched bases: 6. This CDR3 has 15 amino acids. The germline V gene encodes CDR1 SGHTA and CDR2 FQGNSA. The chain's CDR3 is CASSSRQGLNQPQHF. The CDR3 DNA is TGTGCCAGCAGCTCCAGACAGGGACTCAATCAGCCCCAGCATTTT.

Regarding this clone: Other DNA variants within this sample encode the same CDR3. This chain connects TRBV11-2 to TRBJ1-1; D is perhaps TRBD1 (5 bases). V lost 1 base and J 2 bases, leaving 5 bases between the germline ends. Germline V gene sequence: CDR1 SGHAT, CDR2 FQNNGV. CDR3 length: 13 residues. This chain's CDR3 is CASSLGGNTEAFF. Here the CDR3 DNA reads TGTGCCAGCAGCTTAGGGGGCAACACTGAAGCTTTCTTT.

The V call is TRBV2, the J call TRBJ2-7; TRBD1 aligns across 7 bases. This CDR3 has 13 amino acids. V was clipped by 8 bases and J by 5 bases; unmatched bases: 9. From germline, CDR1 is SNHLY and CDR2 FYNNEI. The CDR3 loop reads CASLLTGPNEQYF. Here the CDR3 DNA reads TGTGCCAGCCTCTTGACAGGGCCGAACGAGCAGTACTTC.

V gene TRBV6-1 combines with J gene TRBJ1-1; D call uncertain. Germline-derived CDR1 and CDR2 are MNHNS and SASEGT. Trimming took off 3 bases at V and 2 bases at J, with 7 bases between the two ends. This CDR3 spans 13 amino acids. The CDR3 bases are TGTGCCAGCAGTGACCTTTTCAACACTGAAGCTTTCTTT. Amino acids: CASSDLFNTEAFF.

The chain combines TRBV6-2 or TRBV6-3 with TRBJ1-2; perhaps TRBD1 as D (6 bases). Germline V gene data show CDR1 as MNHEY and CDR2 as SVGEGT. V was shortened by 4 bases and J by 4 bases, with 10 bases between the two germline ends. CDR3 length equals 13 residues. CDR3 nucleotide sequence: TGTGCCAGCAGTTGGGGGCTCAGCTATGGCTACACCTTC. It translates to CASSWGLSYGYTF.

In this sample, this clone turned up once. The chain joins TRBV27 to TRBJ1-2; a weak D match, TRBD1 (5 bases). Per the germline V gene, CDR1 is MNHEY and CDR2 is SMNVEV (reference sequence). Deletions cut 8 bases from V and 4 bases from J, with 14 bases between. The CDR3 totals 13 residues. The CDR3 DNA reads TGTGCCAGCTCCCCACAGGAGGGCTATGGCTACACCTTC. This gives the protein CASSPQEGYGYTF.

The chain recombines TRBV7-2 with TRBJ2-3, with TRBD2 matching over 12 bases. Germline V gene data show CDR1 as SGHTA and CDR2 as FQGNSA. The CDR3 spans 19 residues. V was clipped by 4 bases and J by 3 bases; unmatched bases: 14. The CDR3 here is CASSSLRLLAGGRTDTQYF. CDR3 DNA sequence: TGTGCCAGCAGCTCTCTCCGCCTACTAGCGGGAGGTCGGACAGATACGCAGTATTTT.

DNA for the CDR3: TGTGCCAGCAGCCTTGACAGGGTCTCCTACGAGCAGTACTTC. It specifies CASSLDRVSYEQYF. V gene TRBV7-9 combines with J gene TRBJ2-7; TRBD1 matches 7 bases. Germline-derived CDR1 and CDR2 are SEHNR and FQNEAQ (reference sequence). The CDR3 has 14 residues. Trimming took 5 bases from V and 0 from J; bases not matched to a gene: 4.